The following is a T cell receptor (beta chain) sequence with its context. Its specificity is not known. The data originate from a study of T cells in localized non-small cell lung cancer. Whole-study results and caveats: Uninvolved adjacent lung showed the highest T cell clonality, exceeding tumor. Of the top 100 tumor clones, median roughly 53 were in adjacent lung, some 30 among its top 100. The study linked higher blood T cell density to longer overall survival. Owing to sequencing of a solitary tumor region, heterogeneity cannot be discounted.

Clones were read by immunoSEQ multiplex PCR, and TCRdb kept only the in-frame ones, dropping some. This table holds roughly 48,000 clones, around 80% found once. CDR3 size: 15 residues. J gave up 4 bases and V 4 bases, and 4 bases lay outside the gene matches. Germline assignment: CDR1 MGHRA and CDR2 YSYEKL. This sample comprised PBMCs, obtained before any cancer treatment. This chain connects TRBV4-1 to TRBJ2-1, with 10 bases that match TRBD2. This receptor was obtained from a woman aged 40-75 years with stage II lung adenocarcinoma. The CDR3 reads CASSLSGGTYNEQFF. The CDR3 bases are TGCGCCAGCAGCCTTAGCGGGGGGACTTACAATGAGCAGTTCTTC.